This is a list of T cell receptor beta chains from one sample in a study of T cells in localized non-small cell lung cancer. Clones were sequenced by immunoSEQ multiplex PCR, and TCRdb holds only the in-frame ones, with some missing. The sample yields some 50,000 clones, around nine tenths seen once. This specimen consisted of PBMCs, obtained before any cancer treatment. The receptors come from a female donor with stage II lung adenocarcinoma. The CDR3 runs from the conserved cysteine through the conserved F or W.

V	J	CDR3
TRBV11-2	TRBJ2-6	CASSPGGGTSGANVLTF
TRBV7-9	TRBJ1-5	CASSSAAGGVNQPQHF
TRBV7-3	TRBJ2-3	CASSFSGGAGDTQYF
TRBV6-5	TRBJ1-2	CASNRGRYGYTF
TRBV28	TRBJ1-2	CASSSPRLQSDTYYGYTF
TRBV6-6	TRBJ2-1	CASSYSRGEQFF
TRBV6-5	TRBJ2-7	CASSYGRKPYEQYF
TRBV4-1	TRBJ2-7	CASSPPREFQGKEQYF
TRBV5-6	TRBJ1-1	CASSFRQGAKGEAFF
TRBV11-2	TRBJ1-1	CASSPAQVLGMNTEAFF
TRBV6-5	TRBJ1-2	CASTKQGPNYGYTF
TRBV6-5	TRBJ1-2	CASSGGGWGYTF
TRBV7-3	TRBJ2-1	CASSSRTGGDEQFF
TRBV6-6	TRBJ1-3	CASSYGGLGNTIYF
TRBV27	TRBJ2-5	CASSYRTPGPETQYF
TRBV29-1	TRBJ1-2	CSVDLRQGGDYGYTF
TRBV5-4	TRBJ2-5	CASSPGVTQETQYF
TRBV13	TRBJ2-7	CASSETGGYEQYF
TRBV6-6	TRBJ1-5	CASTLAGVRQPQHF
TRBV19	TRBJ1-5	CASSKPTGRNQPQHF
TRBV6-6	TRBJ1-2	CASSQTTGGSAYGYTF
TRBV5-1	TRBJ2-1	CASSLGTGLSNEQFF
TRBV27	TRBJ1-1	CASGKQGALNTEAFF
TRBV7-9	TRBJ1-4	CASSPSLEGAHGGEEKLFF
TRBV2	TRBJ2-3	CASRGTSGPTDTQYF
TRBV10-1	TRBJ1-5	CASSEGPNQPQHF
TRBV5-8	TRBJ1-5	CASSSEIGVRNQPQHF
TRBV10-1	TRBJ1-2	CASSETGDYGYTF
TRBV6-1	TRBJ1-2	CASGGRSNYGYTF
TRBV5-6	TRBJ1-1	CASSWGDTEAFF
TRBV7-2	TRBJ2-5	CASSQIWVDETQYF
TRBV2	TRBJ1-2	CATRDFDGYTF
TRBV6-1	TRBJ2-5	CASSRTGPQETQYF
TRBV18	TRBJ1-1	CASSPRTSGDTEAFF
TRBV5-4	TRBJ2-5	CASSFGEETQYF
TRBV7-6	TRBJ2-1	CASSPPRGDEQFF
TRBV5-6	TRBJ2-1	CASRRASYNEQFF
TRBV19	TRBJ1-1	CASTTDKNTEAFF
TRBV15	TRBJ2-7	CATSRDELAVYEQYF
TRBV11-3	TRBJ1-1	CASSLKQNTEAFF
TRBV30	TRBJ1-1	CASYRDEWSTEAFF
TRBV6-5	TRBJ1-1	CASSLYTGNTEAFF
TRBV6-1	TRBJ1-1	CASSDRPGRPWTEAFF
TRBV2	TRBJ1-1	CASSTTGVEAFF
TRBV9	TRBJ1-1	CASSDHPPGAGNPEAFF
TRBV12-1	TRBJ1-2	CASSLCLGGRNYGYTF
TRBV19	TRBJ1-1	CASSPRVGRTEAFF
TRBV19	TRBJ2-7	CASSMDRTYEQYF
TRBV6-6	TRBJ1-5	CASRISGGSQPQHF
TRBV9	TRBJ1-1	CASSPEGGNTEAFF
TRBV15	TRBJ2-1	CATSRDGGRHNEQFF
TRBV7-8	TRBJ1-2	CASSLGLGGDYGYTF
TRBV18	TRBJ1-4	CASSRRGTGTNEKLFF
TRBV5-1	TRBJ2-1	CASTPGLVDEQFF
TRBV5-8	TRBJ2-5	CASSLSGRDYRETQYF